This T cell receptor (beta chain) was retrieved from a study of read filtering for tumor transcriptome and immune sequencing. Looking at the study overall: Revised staging placed eight or nine patients in R-ISS I, about 17 in II, six or seven in III. IR-seq gave about 3.5 to 10.27 million TCR reads per sample; RNA-seq gave roughly 80 to 1273. Study outcomes and limitations: The CD138-negative fraction was mixed bone marrow immune cells, not pure T cells. Compared with RNA-seq, IR-seq gave much higher clonotype depth and reliability.

This clonotype was detected many times. What it recognizes is unknown. V shed 0 bases, J shed 7 bases, and the junction held 3 bases outside the gene matches. The CDR3 has 13 amino acids. Germline assignment: CDR1 SGHRS and CDR2 YFSETQ. This library used approximately 0.4 ug RNA and molecular barcoded adaptors spanning alpha/delta and beta/gamma chains. TCRdb analysed the reads with MiXCR anew, one entry per CDR3 protein. Altogether tens of thousands of distinct CDR3 sequences are present, about 12% being singletons, with the ten largest covering around 32%. Source material: a population of CD138-negative cells sorted from bone marrow. The sequence derives from a donor aged 40 or over with multiple myeloma. The gene calls are TRBV5-1 and TRBJ2-7, with 8 bases aligning to TRBD1. CDR3 DNA sequence: TGCGCCAGCAGCTTGGGGACAGGGCCTGAGCAGTACTTC. As protein: CASSLGTGPEQYF.